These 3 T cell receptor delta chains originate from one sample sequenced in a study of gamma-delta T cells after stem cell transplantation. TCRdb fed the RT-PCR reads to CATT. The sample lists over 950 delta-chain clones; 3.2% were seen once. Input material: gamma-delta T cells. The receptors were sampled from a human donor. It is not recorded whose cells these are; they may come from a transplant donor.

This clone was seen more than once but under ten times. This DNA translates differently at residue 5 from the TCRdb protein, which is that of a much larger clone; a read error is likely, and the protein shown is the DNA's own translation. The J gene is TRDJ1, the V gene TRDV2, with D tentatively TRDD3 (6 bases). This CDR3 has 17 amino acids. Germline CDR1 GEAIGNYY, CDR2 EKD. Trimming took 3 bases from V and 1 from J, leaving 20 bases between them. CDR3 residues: CACDRVGASAITDKLIF. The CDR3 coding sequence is TGTGCCTGTGACCGCGTGGGGGCTTCGGCAATCACCGATAAACTCATCTTT.

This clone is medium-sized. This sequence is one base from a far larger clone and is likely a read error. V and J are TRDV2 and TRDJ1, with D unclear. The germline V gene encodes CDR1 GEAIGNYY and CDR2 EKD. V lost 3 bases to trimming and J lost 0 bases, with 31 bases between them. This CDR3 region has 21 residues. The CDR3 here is CACDPTPVPRTGRTYTDKLIF. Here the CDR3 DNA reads TGTGCCTGTGACCCCACTCCCGTTCCCAGGACGGGCCGTACGTACACCGATAAACTCATCTTT.

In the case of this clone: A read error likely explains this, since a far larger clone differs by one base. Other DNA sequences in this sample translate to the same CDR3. As DNA, the CDR3 is TGTGCCTGTGACCTATTGGGGGATACGCAGGAGGAAAGGTACACCGATAAACTCATCTTT. Translation gives CACDLLGDTQEERYTDKLIF. The chain joins TRDV2 to TRDJ1; 11 bases are shared with TRDD3. The germline V gene has CDR1 GEAIGNYY and CDR2 EKD. Trimming removed 3 bases from V and 0 bases from J; junction bases left unmatched: 17. The CDR3 runs 20 residues.